This TCR beta chain is from a study of Tregs in tolerant kidney transplant recipients. The repertoire was sequenced with immunoSEQ multiplex PCR; TCRdb's copy has only in-frame clones and lacks some. The sample's table shows about 52,000 clones. V was pared by 2 bases and J by 6 bases, with 8 bases between. Germline CDR1 SGHRS, CDR2 YFSETQ. The CDR3 contains 12 residues. As concerns this clone: Coverage ceases 3 residues before the CDR3 finishes, and the germline J gene fills in the end.

The V gene is TRBV5-1, the J gene TRBJ1-1, with D possibly TRBD1 on 6 matching bases. The TCR was taken from a human donor who received a combined kidney and bone marrow transplant. Material: CD4+ T cells from blood, obtained before the transplant. CDR3 region: CASSFTGPEAFF. The sequenced CDR3 bases are TGCGCCAGCAGCTTCACAGGGCCTGAA.